The sequence of this TCR beta chain was determined in a study of cytomegalovirus exposure and HLA in healthy donors. This CDR3 has 14 residues. The germline V gene has CDR1 SEHNR and CDR2 FQNEAQ (reference sequence). Trimming cost V 1 base and J 1 base, with 7 bases left between them. PCR was performed using 60 Vbeta and 13 Jbeta primers. Only in-frame clones appear in the TCRdb table, and some are missing; sequencing was by immunoSEQ multiplex PCR. The table records over 80,000 clones, 73% of them present only once. This TCR was recovered from a man aged 40-49 years in good health and CMV-seronegative. Sequencing used PBMCs. This chain connects TRBV7-9 to TRBJ1-2, with no clear D. CDR3 coding DNA: TGTGCCAGCAGCTTAGTAACTATTAACTATGGCTACACCTTC. Translating it yields CASSLVTINYGYTF. The variable domain in full, with the rest retrieved from reference TRBV7-9 and TRBJ1-2, is DTGVSQNPRHKITKRGQNVTFRCDPISEHNRLYWYRQTLGQGPEFLTYFQNEAQLEKSRLLSDRFSAERPKGSFSTLEIQRTEQGDSAMYLCASSLVTINYGYTFGSGTRLTVV.